These 4 T cell receptor beta chains were all obtained from the same sample, sequenced in a study of tumor-infiltrating lymphocytes in primary liver carcinoma (dated by TCRdb to about 2017). Without any cell sorting, total RNA and DNA were extracted together from roughly 20-30 mg of bulk tissue using the AllPrep DNA/RNA mini kit. Instrument used: Illumina HiSeq 2500. A constant-region primer and ProtoScript II reverse transcriptase were used to reverse-transcribe TCRbeta-specific cDNA from roughly 0.5 ug total RNA. TCRbeta libraries were built with three nested multiplex PCR rounds, a slightly modified ARM-PCR procedure. Each of the first two PCR rounds ran for around 10 cycles using multiplex TRBV1-TRBV30 forward primers together with a Cbeta reverse primer. The public reads were reanalyzed by TCRdb: fastp trimming at Q25, MiXCR alignment, in-frame beta chains only. CDR3 protein sequences are deduplicated, and each keeps its most common genes and DNA. Present in this sample are tens of thousands of distinct CDR3 sequences, over 60% of which were seen just once. Less than 45% of the sample rests with the top ten.

The sequenced sample was liver tumor tissue from sampling region 4. The sample's cell subset or site label, decoded: tumor region T4, right-lateral pole. These receptors originate from a man aged 40-49 years with primary liver carcinoma and hepatitis B virus infection.

The V and J genes are TRBV4-3 and TRBJ2-3, with a tentative D call TRBD1 (5 bases). Germline V gives CDR1 LGHNA, CDR2 YSLEER. The CDR3 has 14 residues. V was shortened by 11 bases and J by 2 bases, with 17 bases between the two germline ends. The CDR3 region has the DNA TGCGCCGACAGCCAACGGGCTTTCACAGATACGCAGTATTTT. Translated: CADSQRAFTDTQYF.

A remark on this clonotype: One end of the junction fails to match germline, which may point to a read error. V is TRBV6-2 or TRBV6-3 and J is TRBJ2-7; D ambiguous. The CDR3 sequence is 14 residues long. Germline V gives CDR1 MNHEY, CDR2 SVGEGT. The CDR3, as DNA: TGTGCCAGAAGTTACGGGTCTCTCCGGTACGAGCAGTACTTC. Translating it yields CARSYGSLRYEQYF.

On this clonotype itself: The junction shows a germline mismatch at one end, possibly a read error. CDR3 DNA: TGCGCAAGCAGCTTGGCGGGGACTACCGAGGATACCCAGTACTTC. The encoded protein is CASSLAGTTEDTQYF. The rearrangement uses TRBV5-1 and TRBJ2-5, with 7 bases that match TRBD2. Germline values: CDR1 SGHRS, CDR2 YFSETQ. The CDR3 covers 15 residues.

Concerning this clonotype itself: A read error may produce the germline difference seen at one junction end. The chain carries TRBV11-2 and TRBJ1-4, with unresolved D. The CDR3 is 16 amino acids. Germline CDR1 reads SGHAT; CDR2 reads FQNNGV. CDR3 residues: CASSKTPGGINVKLFF. CDR3 sequence (DNA): TGTGCCAGCAGCAAGACTCCAGGAGGAATAAATGTAAAACTGTTTTTC.